This T cell receptor beta chain derives from a study of shared clonotypes between healthy human individuals. Assay used: immunoSEQ multiplex PCR; TCRdb lists only in-frame clones, some missing. The sample shows over 800,000 clones, 85% to 95% of them seen only once. Trimming removed 6 bases from V and 4 bases from J; junction bases left unmatched: 8. This CDR3 has 14 amino acids. Germline CDR1 is SEHNR and CDR2 is FQNEAQ (reference sequence). CD8 cells classed as naive were CD45RO-negative and positively selected for CCR7, excluding terminally differentiated effector memory CD45RA+ cells. This clone was seen once.

Sequencing used naive CD8+ T cells sorted from blood. This receptor was identified in a man between 25 and 39 years old in good health. The J gene is TRBJ1-1, the V gene TRBV7-9, with 7 bases identical to TRBD1. The CDR3 region has the DNA TGTGCCAGCAGAACTGAGACAGGGCTCACTGAAGCTTTCTTT. Its translation is CASRTETGLTEAFF.